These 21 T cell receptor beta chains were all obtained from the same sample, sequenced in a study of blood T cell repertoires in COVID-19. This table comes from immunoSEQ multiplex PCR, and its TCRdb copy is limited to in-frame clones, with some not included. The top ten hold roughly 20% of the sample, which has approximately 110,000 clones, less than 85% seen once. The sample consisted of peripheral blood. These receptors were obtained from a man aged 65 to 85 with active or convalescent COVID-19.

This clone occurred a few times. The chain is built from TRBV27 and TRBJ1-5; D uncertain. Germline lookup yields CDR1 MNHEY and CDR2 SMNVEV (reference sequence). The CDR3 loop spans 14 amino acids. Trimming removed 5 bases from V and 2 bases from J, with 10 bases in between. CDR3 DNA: TGTGCCAGCAGTGAAAAGCTAGGCAATCAGCCCCAGCATTTT. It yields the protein CASSEKLGNQPQHF.

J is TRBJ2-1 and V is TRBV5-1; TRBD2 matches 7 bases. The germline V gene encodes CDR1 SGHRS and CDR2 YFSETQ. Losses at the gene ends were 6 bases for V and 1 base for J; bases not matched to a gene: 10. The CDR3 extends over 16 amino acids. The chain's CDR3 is CASNPGGDSSYNEQFF. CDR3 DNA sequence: TGCGCCAGCAACCCTGGGGGGGACTCATCCTACAATGAGCAGTTCTTC.

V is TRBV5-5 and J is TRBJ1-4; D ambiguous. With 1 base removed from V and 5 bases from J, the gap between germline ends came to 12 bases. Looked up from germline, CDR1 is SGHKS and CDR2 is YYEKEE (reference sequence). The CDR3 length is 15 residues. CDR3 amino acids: CASSLYGDTNEKLFF. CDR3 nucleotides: TGTGCCAGCAGCTTGTACGGGGATACCAATGAAAAACTGTTTTTT. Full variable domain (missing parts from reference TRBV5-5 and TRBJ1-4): DAGVTQSPTHLIKTRGQQVTLRCSPISGHKSVSWYQQVLGQGPQFIFQYYEKEERGRGNFPDRFSARQFPNYSSELNVNALLLGDSALYLCASSLYGDTNEKLFFGSGTQLSVL.

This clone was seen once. The CDR3: CASRPRGSDQPQHF. DNA of the CDR3: TGTGCCAGCAGACCGCGGGGATCCGATCAGCCCCAGCATTTT. The chain is built from TRBV28 and TRBJ1-5; D is ambiguous. The CDR3 covers 14 residues. Germline CDR1 is MDHEN and CDR2 is SYDVKM. Trimming took off 6 bases at V and 5 bases at J, with 14 bases between the two ends. Drawing the rest from reference TRBV28 and TRBJ1-5, the complete variable domain is DVKVTQSSRYLVKRTGEKVFLECVQDMDHENMFWYRQDPGLGLRLIYFSYDVKMKEKGDIPEGYSVSREKKERFSLILESASTNQTSMYLCASRPRGSDQPQHFGDGTRLSIL.

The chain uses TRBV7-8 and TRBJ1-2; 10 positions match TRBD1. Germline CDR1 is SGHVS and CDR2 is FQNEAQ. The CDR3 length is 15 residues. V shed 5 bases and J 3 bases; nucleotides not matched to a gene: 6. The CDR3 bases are TGTGCCAGCAGCGCCGTCGGACAGGGGGACTATGGCTACACCTTC. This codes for CASSAVGQGDYGYTF.

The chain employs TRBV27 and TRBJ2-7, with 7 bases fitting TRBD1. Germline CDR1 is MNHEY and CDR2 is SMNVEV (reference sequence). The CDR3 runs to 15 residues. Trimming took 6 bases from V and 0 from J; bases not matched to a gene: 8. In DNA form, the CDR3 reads TGTGCCAGCAGCAACAGGGGATCTTACTCCTACGAGCAGTACTTC. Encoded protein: CASSNRGSYSYEQYF.

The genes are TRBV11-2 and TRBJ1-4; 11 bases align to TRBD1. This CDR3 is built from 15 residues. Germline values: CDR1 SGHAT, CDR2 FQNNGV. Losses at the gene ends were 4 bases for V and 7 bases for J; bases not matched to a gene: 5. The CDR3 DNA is TGTGCCAGCAGCTCCGGGACAGGGGGTACTGAAAAACTGTTTTTT. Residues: CASSSGTGGTEKLFF.

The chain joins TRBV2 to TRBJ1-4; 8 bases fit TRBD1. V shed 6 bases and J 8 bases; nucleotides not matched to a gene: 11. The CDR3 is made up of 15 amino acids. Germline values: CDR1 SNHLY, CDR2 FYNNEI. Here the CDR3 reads CASSVDRGGGEKLFF. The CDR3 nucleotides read TGTGCCAGCAGCGTCGACAGGGGAGGAGGGGAAAAACTGTTTTTT.

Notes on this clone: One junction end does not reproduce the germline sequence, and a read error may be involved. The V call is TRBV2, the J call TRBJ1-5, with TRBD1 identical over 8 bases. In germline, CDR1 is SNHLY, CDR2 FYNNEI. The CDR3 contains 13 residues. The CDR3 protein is CASREDRGQPQHF. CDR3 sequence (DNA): TGTGCCAGCAGAGAAGACAGGGGTCAGCCCCAGCATTTT.

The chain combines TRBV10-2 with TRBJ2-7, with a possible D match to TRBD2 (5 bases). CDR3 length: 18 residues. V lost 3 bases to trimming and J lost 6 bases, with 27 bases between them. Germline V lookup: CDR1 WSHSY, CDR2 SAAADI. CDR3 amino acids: CASSERGILGLDYSEQYF. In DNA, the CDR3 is TGCGCCAGCAGTGAACGTGGGATCCTAGGGTTAGACTACTCCGAGCAGTACTTC.

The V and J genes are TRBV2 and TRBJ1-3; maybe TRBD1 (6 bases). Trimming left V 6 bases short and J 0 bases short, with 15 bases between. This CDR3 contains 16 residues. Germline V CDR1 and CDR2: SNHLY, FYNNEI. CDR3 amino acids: CASSRTERFSGNTIYF. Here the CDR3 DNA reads TGTGCCAGCAGCAGGACAGAGCGGTTCTCTGGAAACACCATATATTTT.

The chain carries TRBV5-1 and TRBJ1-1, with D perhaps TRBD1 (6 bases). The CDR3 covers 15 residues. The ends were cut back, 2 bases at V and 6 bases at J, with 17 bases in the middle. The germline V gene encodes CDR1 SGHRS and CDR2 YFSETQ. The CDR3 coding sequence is TGCGCCAGCAGCTTTCTCAGGGGAAGGGACGCTGAAGCTTTCTTT. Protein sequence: CASSFLRGRDAEAFF.

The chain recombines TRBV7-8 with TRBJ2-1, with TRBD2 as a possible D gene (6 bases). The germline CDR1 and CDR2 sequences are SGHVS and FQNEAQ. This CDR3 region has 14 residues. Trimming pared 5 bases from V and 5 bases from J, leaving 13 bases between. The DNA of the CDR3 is TGTGCCAGCAGCCCGCGGGACTGGGACAATGAGCAGTTCTTC. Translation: CASSPRDWDNEQFF.

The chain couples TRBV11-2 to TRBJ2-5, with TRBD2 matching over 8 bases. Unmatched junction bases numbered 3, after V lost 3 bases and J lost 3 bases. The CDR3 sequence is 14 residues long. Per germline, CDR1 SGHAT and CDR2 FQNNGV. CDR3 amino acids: CASSFRGGEETQYF. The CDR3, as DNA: TGTGCCAGCAGCTTCCGGGGGGGCGAAGAGACCCAGTACTTC.

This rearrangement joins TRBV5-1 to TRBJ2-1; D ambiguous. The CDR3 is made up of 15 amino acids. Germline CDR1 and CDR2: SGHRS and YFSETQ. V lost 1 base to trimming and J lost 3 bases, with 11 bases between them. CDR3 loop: CASSLYTAGYNEQFF. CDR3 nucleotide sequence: TGCGCCAGCAGCTTGTACACAGCAGGCTACAATGAGCAGTTCTTC.

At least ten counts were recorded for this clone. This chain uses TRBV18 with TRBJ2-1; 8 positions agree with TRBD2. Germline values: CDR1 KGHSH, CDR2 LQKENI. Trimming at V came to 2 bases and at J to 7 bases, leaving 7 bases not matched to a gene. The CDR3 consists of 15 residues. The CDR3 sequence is CASSPGTGGRNEQFF. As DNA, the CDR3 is TGTGCCAGCTCACCAGGAACGGGGGGGAGGAATGAGCAGTTCTTC.

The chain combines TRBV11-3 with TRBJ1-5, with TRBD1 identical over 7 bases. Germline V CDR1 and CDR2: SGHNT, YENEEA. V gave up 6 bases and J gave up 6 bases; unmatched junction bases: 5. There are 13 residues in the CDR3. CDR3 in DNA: TGTGCCAGCAGAGAGACAGGGCTTCAGCCCCAGCATTTT. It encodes CASRETGLQPQHF. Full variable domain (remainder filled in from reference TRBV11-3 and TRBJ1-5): EAGVVQSPRYKIIEKKQPVAFWCNPISGHNTLYWYLQNLGQGPELLIRYENEEAVDDSQLPKDRFSAERLKGVDSTLKIQPAELGDSAVYLCASRETGLQPQHFGDGTRLSIL.

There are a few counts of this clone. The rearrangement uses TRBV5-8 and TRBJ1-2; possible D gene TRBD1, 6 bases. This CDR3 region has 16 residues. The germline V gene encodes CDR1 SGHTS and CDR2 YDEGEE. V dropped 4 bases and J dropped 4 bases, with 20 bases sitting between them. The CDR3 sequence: CASSLDRWWHRYGYTF. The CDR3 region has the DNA TGTGCCAGCAGCCTTGACAGGTGGTGGCACCGCTATGGCTACACCTTC.

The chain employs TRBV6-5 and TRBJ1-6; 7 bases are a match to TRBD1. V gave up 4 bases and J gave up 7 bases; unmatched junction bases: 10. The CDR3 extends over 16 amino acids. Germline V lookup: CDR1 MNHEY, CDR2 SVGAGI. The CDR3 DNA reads TGTGCCAGCAGTTCATCCGACAGGGTTGCGAATTCACCCCTCCACTTT. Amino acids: CASSSSDRVANSPLHF.

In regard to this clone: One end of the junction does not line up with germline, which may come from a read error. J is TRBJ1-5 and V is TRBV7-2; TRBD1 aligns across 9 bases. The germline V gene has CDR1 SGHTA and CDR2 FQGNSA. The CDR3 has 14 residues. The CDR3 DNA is TGTGCCAGCAGCTCGGGACAGGGCAAACAGCCCCAGCATTTT. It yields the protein CASSSGQGKQPQHF.

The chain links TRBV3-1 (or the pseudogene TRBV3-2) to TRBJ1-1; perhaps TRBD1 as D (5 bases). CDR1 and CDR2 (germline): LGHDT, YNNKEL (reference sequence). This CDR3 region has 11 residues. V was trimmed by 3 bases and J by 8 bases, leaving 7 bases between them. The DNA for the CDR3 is TGTGCCAGCAGCCAGGGGGGAGAAGCTTTCTTT. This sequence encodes CASSQGGEAFF.